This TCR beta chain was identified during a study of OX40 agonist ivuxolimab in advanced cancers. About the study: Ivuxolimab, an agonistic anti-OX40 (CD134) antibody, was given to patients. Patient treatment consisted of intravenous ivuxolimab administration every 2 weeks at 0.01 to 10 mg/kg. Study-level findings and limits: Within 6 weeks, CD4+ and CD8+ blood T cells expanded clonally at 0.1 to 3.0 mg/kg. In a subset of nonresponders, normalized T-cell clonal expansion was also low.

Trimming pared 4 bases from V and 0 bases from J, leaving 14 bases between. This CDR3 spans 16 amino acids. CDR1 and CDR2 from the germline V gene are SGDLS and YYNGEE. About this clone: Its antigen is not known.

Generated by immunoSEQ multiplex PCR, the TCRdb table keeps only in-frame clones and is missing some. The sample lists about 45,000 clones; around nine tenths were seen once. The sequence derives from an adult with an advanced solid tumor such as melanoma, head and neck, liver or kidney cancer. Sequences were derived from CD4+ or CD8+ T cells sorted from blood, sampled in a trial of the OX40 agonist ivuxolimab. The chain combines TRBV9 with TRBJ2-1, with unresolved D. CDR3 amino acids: CASSRGATSSYNEQFF. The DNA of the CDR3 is TGTGCCAGCAGCAGAGGAGCGACCAGCTCCTACAATGAGCAGTTCTTC.